These T cell receptor beta chains were read from a single sample in a study of cytomegalovirus exposure and HLA in healthy donors. Clones were read by immunoSEQ multiplex PCR, and TCRdb kept only the in-frame ones, dropping some. The table lists 150,000 to 200,000 clones, approximately 85% of them singletons. The material sequenced was PBMCs. The source of these receptors is a woman aged 18-29 years in good health and CMV-seronegative. CDR3s include the opening cysteine and the closing phenylalanine or tryptophan. Fields, in order: J gene, clone size, D gene, V gene, CDR3 DNA, CDR3 protein. A D gene is named only where the DNA matches it firmly. Not all rows give a size; the values are once, few, many and, for expanded clones, a class.

TRBJ2-2 | few | TRBD2 | TRBV7-2 | TGTGCCAGCAGCCCCCGGATTACGGGGGGGACCGGGGAGCTGTTTTTT | CASSPRITGGTGELFF
TRBJ2-2 | . | . | TRBV6-5 | TGTGCCAGCAGTTACCGTTCTCCCGGGGAGCTGTTTTTT | CASSYRSPGELFF
TRBJ2-5 | . | . | TRBV6-6 | TGTGCCAGCAGTTATCCGCCCGACGGGGGGACCCAGTACTTC | CASSYPPDGGTQYF
TRBJ2-1 | . | TRBD2 | TRBV5-1 | TGCGCCAGCGGCGGGGAGGGAATGGGTTTGGATGAGCAGTTCTTC | CASGGEGMGLDEQFF
TRBJ2-1 | . | . | TRBV9 | TGTGCCAGCACTCCCGAGCCGGGGTACAATGAGCAGTTCTTC | CASTPEPGYNEQFF
TRBJ1-4 | . | . | TRBV5-4 | TGTGCCAGCAGCCGGGGACAAGAAGAAAAACTGTTTTTT | CASSRGQEEKLFF
TRBJ1-5 | . | TRBD1 | TRBV4-1 | TGCGCCAGCAGCCCGACAGGGGGTGACAATCAGCCCCAGCATTTT | CASSPTGGDNQPQHF
TRBJ2-4 | . | . | TRBV2 | TGTGCCAGCAGTGAAGCGCGTCAACTAGCCAAAAACATTCAGTACTTC | CASSEARQLAKNIQYF
TRBJ1-1 | . | . | TRBV19 | TGTGCCAGTAGTACGCCGGTTGTAGCTTTCTTT | CASSTPVVAFF
TRBJ2-7 | . | . | TRBV14 | TGTGCCAGCAGCCCTTCCGCGGGTAAGCAGTACTTC | CASSPSAGKQYF
TRBJ2-7 | . | TRBD2 | TRBV4-2 | TGTGCCAGCAGCCGGGAGGCTAGCGGGAGTCTCTCCTACGAGCAGTACTTC | CASSREASGSLSYEQYF
TRBJ1-2 | . | . | TRBV25-1 | TGTGCCAGCAGTGCATACACTAACTATGGCTACACCTTC | CASSAYTNYGYTF
TRBJ1-4 | . | . | TRBV7-6 | TGTGCCAGCAGCGGGGTTGCAGGGGTTAATGAAAAACTGTTTTTT | CASSGVAGVNEKLFF
TRBJ2-1 | . | . | TRBV6-6 | TGTGCCACCTCCGGAGTCCCCTACAATGAGCAGTTCTTC | CATSGVPYNEQFF
TRBJ2-1 | . | TRBD2 | TRBV7-3 | TGTGCCAGCAGCTCGACCGGGCTGGCGGGAGGTTACAATGAGCAGTTCTTC | CASSSTGLAGGYNEQFF
TRBJ1-1 | . | . | TRBV5-1 | TGCGCCAGCAGCTACCTCGCTGGGCTGAGGGGGGGCACTGAAGCTTTCTTT | CASSYLAGLRGGTEAFF
TRBJ2-2 | . | TRBD1 | TRBV7-2 | TGTGCCAGCAACTACAGGGGTACCGGGGAGCTGTTTTTT | CASNYRGTGELFF
TRBJ1-5 | . | . | TRBV7-2 | TGTGCCAGCAGCTCGTCCGGGGGGAATCAGCCCCAGCATTTT | CASSSSGGNQPQHF
TRBJ1-1 | . | . | TRBV5-1 | TGCGCCAGCAGCTTGGCTCCAGGCTCGAACACTGAAGCTTTCTTT | CASSLAPGSNTEAFF
TRBJ2-7 | . | TRBD2 | TRBV2 | TGTGCCAGCAGTGACCCGGTGATAGCGAGCGGGAGCTCCTACGAGCAGTACTTC | CASSDPVIASGSSYEQYF
TRBJ1-2 | once | . | TRBV6-1 | TGTGCCAGCAGACAGGGTCCCACCTATGGCTACACCTTC | CASRQGPTYGYTF
TRBJ1-4 | . | . | TRBV14 | TGTGCCAGCAGCCAAGGGGCAGGGGTTGCTGAAAAACTGTTTTTT | CASSQGAGVAEKLFF
TRBJ1-1 | . | . | TRBV9 | TGTGCCAGCAGCGAGCCGAACACGGTACAGTTT | CASSEPNTVQF
TRBJ1-1 | . | TRBD1 | TRBV30 | TGTGCCCGACAGGGTTTCACTGAAGCTTTCTTT | CARQGFTEAFF
TRBJ1-5 | . | . | TRBV19 | TGTGCCAGTAGTACCCCAAGTAGGGCAGGGGAACAGCCCCAGCATTTT | CASSTPSRAGEQPQHF
TRBJ1-5 | . | TRBD1 | TRBV27 | TGTGCCAGCAGTGGGACAGGGGCGGCTCAGCCCCAGCATTTT | CASSGTGAAQPQHF
TRBJ1-2 | once | . | TRBV12-5 | TGTGCTAGTGGTCCTACGATCAGCACCAAGGGAGATGGCTACACCTTC | CASGPTISTKGDGYTF
TRBJ2-7 | . | TRBD1 | TRBV7-6 | TGTGCCAGCAGCTTTTTGGGGGACAGGGCCTACGAGCAGTACTTC | CASSFLGDRAYEQYF
TRBJ2-7 | . | TRBD2 | TRBV7-2 | TGTGCCAGCAGCTTCCTGACTAGCGGGAGCGCCAGGGTACCCTACGAGCAGTACTTC | CASSFLTSGSARVPYEQYF
TRBJ2-2 | . | . | TRBV27 | TGTGCCAGCAGAGACGGGGCGGGAATCGGCACCGGGGAGCTGTTTTTT | CASRDGAGIGTGELFF
TRBJ2-1 | . | . | TRBV9 | TGTGCCAGCAGCCCAGAGGGGGTGGGCGGAATAGGCTCCTACAATGAGCAGTTCTTC | CASSPEGVGGIGSYNEQFF
TRBJ1-1 | . | TRBD1 | TRBV7-2 | TGTGCCAGCAGCCCACGGACAGGAGGGGACACTGAAGCTTTCTTT | CASSPRTGGDTEAFF
TRBJ2-1 | . | . | TRBV4-2 | TGTGCCAGCAGCCAATCAGGGGGGAGAGACAATGAGCAGTTCTTC | CASSQSGGRDNEQFF
TRBJ2-7 | . | . | TRBV12-5 | TGTGCTAGTGCCTCGGGTTTGGCCTACGAGCAGTACTTC | CASASGLAYEQYF
TRBJ1-6 | . | TRBD1 | TRBV4-1 | TGCGCCAGCAGCCAAGAAGCCGGGACAGTGTATAATTCACCCCTCCACTTT | CASSQEAGTVYNSPLHF
TRBJ1-2 | . | TRBD1 | TRBV6-5 | TGTGCCAGCAGCTCGGACAGGGAAAGAGGTGGCTACACCTTC | CASSSDRERGGYTF